The T cell receptor beta chain described here comes from a study of T cell changes during pregnancy in multiple sclerosis. Profiling relied on immunoSEQ multiplex PCR, and the TCRdb table lists in-frame clones only, not all of them. The data contain approximately 45,000 clones, 80% to 95% of them singletons. The germline V and J ends were trimmed by 2 bases and 4 bases, with 12 bases remaining between them. Germline-derived CDR1 and CDR2 are MNHEY and SMNVEV (reference sequence). The CDR3 consists of 15 residues. The receptor was derived from a female donor with multiple sclerosis, enrolled in a pregnancy study. The chain couples TRBV27 to TRBJ2-1, with D perhaps matching TRBD1 (6 bases). Sequencing used CD4+ T cells from peripheral blood mononuclear cells, obtained in the first trimester of pregnancy. CDR3 protein: CASSLRDTEYNEQFF. The CDR3 nucleotides read TGTGCCAGCAGTTTACGGGACACTGAGTACAATGAGCAGTTCTTC.